The rows below give T cell receptor beta chains drawn from one sample of a study of blood T cell repertoires in COVID-19. The assay was immunoSEQ multiplex PCR, and TCRdb's table has in-frame clones only and misses some. The sample records fewer than 50,000 clones, more than 75% being singletons. The sequenced sample consisted of peripheral blood. All receptors come from a man between 45 and 60 years old with active COVID-19. Each CDR3 is given with its conserved first and last residue. D genes are given only for firm matches. A row's size may be missing; if present it is once, few, many or a size class.

v_gene	j_gene	abundance	d_gene	CDR3aa	CDR3nt
TRBV18	TRBJ1-1	NA	NA	CASSRTPQNTEAFF	TGTGCCAGCTCACGGACACCCCAGAACACTGAAGCTTTCTTT
TRBV1	TRBJ1-2	NA	NA	CTRRLRGCFGYTF	TGCACCAGGAGACTGAGAGGTTGTTTTGGCTACACCTTC
TRBV5-1	TRBJ2-3	NA	TRBD2	CASTTRGLATDTQYF	TGCGCCAGCACTACTAGGGGACTAGCCACAGATACGCAGTATTTT
TRBV5-6	TRBJ2-1	NA	TRBD2	CASSSTSGGASGDEQFF	TGTGCCAGCAGCTCCACTAGCGGGGGGGCCTCAGGGGATGAGCAGTTCTTC
TRBV7-9	TRBJ1-4	NA	NA	CASSLTELINEKLFF	TGTGCCAGCAGCTTGACAGAGCTCATTAATGAAAAACTGTTTTTT
TRBV12-5	TRBJ1-3	few	NA	CASGLVQDDSGNTIYF	TGTGCTAGTGGTTTGGTACAGGACGACTCTGGAAACACCATATATTTT
TRBV4-2	TRBJ1-1	NA	NA	CASSQVGGGYTEAFF	TGTGCCAGCAGCCAAGTGGGGGGGGGATACACTGAAGCTTTCTTT
TRBV7-9	TRBJ2-5	NA	TRBD2	CASSLVLIVRETQETQYF	TGTGCCAGCAGCTTAGTCCTGATTGTGCGGGAGACCCAAGAGACCCAGTACTTC
TRBV4-1	TRBJ1-1	NA	NA	CASSQVLQGKSTAFF	TGCGCCAGCAGCCAAGTTTTACAGGGTAAGAGTACGGCTTTCTTT
TRBV7-2	TRBJ1-2	NA	NA	CASSLEVRTASYGYTF	TGTGCCAGCAGCTTAGAGGTCCGGACAGCCTCCTATGGCTACACCTTC
TRBV6-2/TRBV6-3	TRBJ1-2	NA	TRBD1	CASSRMGDRPYGYTF	TGTGCCAGCAGTAGGATGGGGGACAGGCCCTATGGCTACACCTTC
TRBV21-1	TRBJ2-7	NA	NA	CASSAIGGGASYEQYF	TGTGCCAGCAGCGCGATAGGAGGAGGGGCTTCGTACGAGCAGTACTTC
TRBV7-2	TRBJ1-2	NA	NA	CASSFRGFEGYTF	TGTGCCAGCAGCTTCAGGGGTTTTGAGGGCTACACCTTC
TRBV5-1	TRBJ1-4	NA	TRBD1	CASSLEGTATFVF	TGCGCCAGCAGCTTGGAGGGGACAGCCACCTTTGTTTTT
TRBV6-2/TRBV6-3	TRBJ2-3	NA	TRBD2	CASSAGLALHTQYF	TGTGCCAGCAGTGCGGGACTAGCGCTTCATACGCAGTATTTT
TRBV6-5	TRBJ2-3	NA	NA	CASSSAGHRTDTQYF	TGTGCCAGCAGTTCGGCAGGGCATCGCACAGATACGCAGTATTTT
TRBV19	TRBJ2-7	NA	TRBD1	CATSDRGAYEQYF	TGTGCCACCTCGGACAGGGGAGCCTACGAGCAGTACTTC
TRBV7-2	TRBJ2-3	few	TRBD2	CASSKGLGTYTDTQYF	TGTGCCAGCAGTAAAGGACTAGGTACTTACACAGATACGCAGTATTTT
TRBV5-1	TRBJ2-3	NA	TRBD1	CASSLLTGTGTDTQYF	TGCGCCAGCAGCTTGTTAACCGGGACAGGGACAGATACGCAGTATTTT